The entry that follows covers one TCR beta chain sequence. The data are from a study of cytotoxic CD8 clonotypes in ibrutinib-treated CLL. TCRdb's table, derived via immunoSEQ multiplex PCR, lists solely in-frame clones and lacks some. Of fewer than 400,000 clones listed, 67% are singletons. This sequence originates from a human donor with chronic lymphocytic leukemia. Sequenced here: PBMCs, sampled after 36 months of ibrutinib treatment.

Here the CDR3 DNA reads TGTGCCACCAGCAGAGATCTTGACTCTGGAAACACCATATATTTT. As protein: CATSRDLDSGNTIYF. V is TRBV15 and J is TRBJ1-3; D is uncertain. The V end was cut by 0 bases, the J end by 0 bases, with 6 bases between. This CDR3 comprises 15 residues. Germline CDR1 reads LNHNV; CDR2 reads YYDKDF (reference sequence).